The 16 T cell receptor beta chains presented below share a single source sample, sequenced in a study of T cell changes during pregnancy in multiple sclerosis. The repertoire was sequenced with immunoSEQ multiplex PCR; TCRdb's copy has only in-frame clones and lacks some. The data contain 30,000 to 35,000 clones, about 90% of them seen just once; the ten biggest clones take up 3.5%. Sequencing was performed on CD8+ T cells from peripheral blood mononuclear cells, taken in the third trimester of pregnancy. All receptors derive from a female donor with multiple sclerosis, enrolled in a pregnancy study.

The rearrangement uses TRBV11-2 and TRBJ1-2; possible D gene TRBD1, 6 bases. Germline CDR1 reads SGHAT; CDR2 reads FQNNGV. Trimming removed 1 base at V and 6 bases at J, with 9 bases between. The CDR3 totals 13 residues. CDR3 residues: CASSLGGGNGYTF. The DNA of the CDR3 is TGTGCCAGCAGCTTAGGAGGGGGTAATGGCTACACCTTC.

The chain combines TRBV18 with TRBJ1-5; 7 bases are shared with TRBD1. Trimming at V came to 3 bases and at J to 6 bases, leaving 5 bases not matched to a gene. CDR3 length: 14 residues. CDR1 and CDR2 (germline): KGHSH, LQKENI. The CDR3 nucleotides read TGTGCCAGCTCACCGGAGGGGGCGATTCAGCCCCAGCATTTT. Residues: CASSPEGAIQPQHF. Combining the CDR3 with reference TRBV18 and TRBJ1-5 gives the whole variable domain NAGVMQNPRHLVRRRGQEARLRCSPMKGHSHVYWYRQLPEEGLKFMVYLQKENIIDESGMPKERFSAEFPKEGPSILRIQQVVRGDSAAYFCASSPEGAIQPQHFGDGTRLSIL.

V is TRBV9 and J is TRBJ2-3; 11 nucleotides align to TRBD2. After removal of 2 bases from V and 5 bases from J, the junction contained 4 bases not matched to a gene. Germline V gene lookup returns CDR1 SGDLS and CDR2 YYNGEE. The CDR3 runs to 15 residues. DNA of the CDR3: TGTGCCAGCAGCGTTAGCGGGGGGGCGGGAGATACGCAGTATTTT. This codes for CASSVSGGAGDTQYF.

The chain has TRBV21-1 and TRBJ1-1; TRBD1 is taken as the D call from the table, unchecked against the DNA. TRBV21-1 is listed as a pseudogene. CDR3 length: 17 residues. The CDR3 coding sequence is TGTGCCAGCAGCTCAAAGTGGGGCCCACCACCGAACACTGAAGCTTTCTTT. It codes for CASSSKWGPPPNTEAFF.

The rearrangement links TRBV2 to TRBJ2-7, with 10 bases aligning to TRBD1. CDR3 length equals 15 residues. J gave up 3 bases and V 3 bases, and 5 bases lay outside the gene matches. Germline loops: CDR1 SNHLY, CDR2 FYNNEI. In DNA, the CDR3 is TGTGCCAGCAGTGACCCGGGACAGGGGTTCTACGAGCAGTACTTC. It is translated as CASSDPGQGFYEQYF.

A remark on this clone: The DNA is left out, because the CDR3 cannot be placed on it with certainty; the CDR3 is given as TCRdb lists it. V usage is TRBV27 and J usage is TRBJ1-1; the table assigns TRBD1, which was not confirmed against the DNA. The CDR3 is 16 residues long, counting both termini. Germline lookup yields CDR1 MNHEY and CDR2 SMNVEV (reference sequence). The CDR3: CASSLGMGLFSTEAFF.

This chain links TRBV7-9 with TRBJ2-1; 10 positions match TRBD2. V trimming: 5 bases; J trimming: 9 bases; junction bases outside the gene matches: 19. The CDR3 loop spans 18 amino acids. Germline CDR1 reads SEHNR; CDR2 reads FQNEAQ (reference sequence). CDR3 sequence: CASSKTPLAGVLGGEQFF. The CDR3 nucleotides read TGTGCCAGCAGCAAAACCCCCCTAGCGGGGGTATTAGGGGGTGAGCAGTTCTTC.

The gene calls are TRBV27 and TRBJ1-6; 7 bases fit TRBD1. Trimming took 4 bases from V and 2 from J; bases not matched to a gene: 5. This CDR3 is built from 16 residues. Looked up from germline, CDR1 is MNHEY and CDR2 is SMNVEV (reference sequence). DNA for the CDR3: TGTGCCAGCAGTTGGGGTAGGGGGCCCTATAATTCACCCCTCCACTTT. This translates into CASSWGRGPYNSPLHF.

The chain couples TRBV6-5 to TRBJ2-6; a possible D gene is TRBD2 (5 bases). This CDR3 region has 15 residues. CDR1 is MNHEY, CDR2 SVGAGI, per germline. Trimming stripped 4 bases from V and 2 bases from J, with 9 bases between. CDR3: CASSSEVAGANVLTF. The CDR3 bases are TGTGCCAGCAGTTCGGAGGTTGCTGGGGCCAACGTCCTGACTTTC.

This chain's CDR3 is CASSAVRQVWHTEAFF. Here the CDR3 DNA reads TGTGCCAGCAGCGCAGTAAGACAGGTCTGGCACACTGAAGCTTTCTTT. J is TRBJ1-1 and V is TRBV7-2; D may be TRBD1 (6 bases). Germline CDR1 reads SGHTA; CDR2 reads FQGNSA. The CDR3 sequence is 16 residues long. Deletions cut 5 bases from V and 3 bases from J, with 19 bases between.

The genes are TRBV7-9 and TRBJ2-1; 12 bases are a match to TRBD2. Trimming took 4 bases from V and 3 from J; bases not matched to a gene: 4. The germline gives CDR1 SEHNR, CDR2 FQNEAQ (reference sequence). This CDR3 is 16 amino acids long. CDR3: CASSSLAGGLYNEQFF. CDR3 DNA sequence: TGTGCCAGCAGCTCACTAGCGGGGGGACTCTACAATGAGCAGTTCTTC.

The J gene is TRBJ2-7, the V gene TRBV6-5; 9 nucleotides match TRBD1. CDR3 length: 13 residues. After removal of 8 bases from V and 4 bases from J, the junction contained 6 bases not matched to a gene. Germline CDR1 reads MNHEY; CDR2 reads SVGAGI. In nucleotides, the CDR3 is TGTGCCAGCCCCCGACAGGGGGGATACGAGCAGTACTTC. Translating it yields CASPRQGGYEQYF.

The V gene is TRBV30, the J gene TRBJ2-6; D may be TRBD2 (5 bases). V was pared by 1 base and J by 0 bases, with 10 bases between. The CDR3 has 16 residues. The germline CDR1 and CDR2 sequences are GTSNPN and SVGIG (reference sequence). CDR3 sequence reads: CAWSGPRGSGANVLTF. Written as DNA, the CDR3 is TGTGCCTGGAGTGGGCCTCGGGGCTCTGGGGCCAACGTCCTGACTTTC.

There are a few counts of this clone. The V gene is TRBV4-3, the J gene TRBJ1-2, with a possible D match to TRBD1 (5 bases). The V and J ends lost 5 bases and 10 bases respectively, with 20 bases between them. Germline values: CDR1 LGHNA, CDR2 YSLEER. The CDR3 has 14 amino acids. The CDR3 DNA is TGCGCCAGCAGCGAGAGTGGGGGGGGGAGCATCTACACCTTC. Its translation is CASSESGGGSIYTF.

The chain joins TRBV27 to TRBJ2-1; D remains unclear. CDR1 MNHEY and CDR2 SMNVEV come from the germline V gene (reference sequence). This CDR3 has 13 residues. Trimming took 5 bases from V and 8 from J, leaving 13 bases between them. In DNA form, the CDR3 reads TGTGCCAGCAGTCTCCGACATTATGATGAGCAGTTCTTC. As protein: CASSLRHYDEQFF.

The gene calls are TRBV4-1 and TRBJ2-1, with D hard to call. CDR1 MGHRA and CDR2 YSYEKL come from the germline V gene. V was trimmed by 1 base and J by 0 bases, leaving 7 bases between them. The CDR3 is 15 amino acids. The CDR3 DNA reads as TGCGCCAGCAGCCAAGCGGAGAGCTCCTACAATGAGCAGTTCTTC. It specifies CASSQAESSYNEQFF.